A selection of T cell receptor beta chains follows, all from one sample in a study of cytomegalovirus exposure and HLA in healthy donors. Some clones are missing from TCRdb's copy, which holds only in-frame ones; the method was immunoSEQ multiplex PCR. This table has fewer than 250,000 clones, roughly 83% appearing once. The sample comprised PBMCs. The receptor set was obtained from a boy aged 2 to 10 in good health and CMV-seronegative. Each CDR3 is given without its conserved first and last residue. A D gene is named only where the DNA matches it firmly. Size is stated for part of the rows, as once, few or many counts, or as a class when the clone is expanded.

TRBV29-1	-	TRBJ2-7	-	SVLQRDTALTEQY
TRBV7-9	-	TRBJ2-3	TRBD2	ASSFIAGPLIGTDTQY
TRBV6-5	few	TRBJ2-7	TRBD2	ASSSLAGGSYEQY
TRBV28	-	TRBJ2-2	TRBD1	ASSLRAGTGTTGELF
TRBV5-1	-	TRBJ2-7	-	ASSLATSNRHHSYEQY
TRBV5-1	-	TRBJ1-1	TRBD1	ASSPGTGRAEAF
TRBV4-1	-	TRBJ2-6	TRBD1	ASSHGQDGANVPT
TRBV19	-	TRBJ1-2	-	ASSSDRYYGYT
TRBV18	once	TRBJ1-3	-	ASSFSSGSGGNTIY
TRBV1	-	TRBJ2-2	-	TSREGGETGELF
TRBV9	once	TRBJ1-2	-	ASSVSGGFGYT
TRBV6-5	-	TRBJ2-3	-	ASSYTAGDTQY
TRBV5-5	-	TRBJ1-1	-	ASRRQTERTEAF
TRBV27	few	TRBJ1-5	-	ASGGSGGNQPQH
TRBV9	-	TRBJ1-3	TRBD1	ASSVEGQGTLGNTIY
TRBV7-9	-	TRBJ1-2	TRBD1	ASSLNLEGGGYT
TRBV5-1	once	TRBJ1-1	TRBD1	ASSSATGGTEAF
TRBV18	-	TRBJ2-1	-	ASSPPSSSYNEQF
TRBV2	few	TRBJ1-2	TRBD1	ARLNRDRGYGYT
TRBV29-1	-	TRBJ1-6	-	SVGDTNNSPLH
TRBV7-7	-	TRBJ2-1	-	ASSLDGRGPDEQF
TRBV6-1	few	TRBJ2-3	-	ASSEGLAGGTDTQY
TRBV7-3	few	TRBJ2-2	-	ASSLRGGRNTGELF
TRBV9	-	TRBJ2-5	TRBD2	ASSATSGQETQY